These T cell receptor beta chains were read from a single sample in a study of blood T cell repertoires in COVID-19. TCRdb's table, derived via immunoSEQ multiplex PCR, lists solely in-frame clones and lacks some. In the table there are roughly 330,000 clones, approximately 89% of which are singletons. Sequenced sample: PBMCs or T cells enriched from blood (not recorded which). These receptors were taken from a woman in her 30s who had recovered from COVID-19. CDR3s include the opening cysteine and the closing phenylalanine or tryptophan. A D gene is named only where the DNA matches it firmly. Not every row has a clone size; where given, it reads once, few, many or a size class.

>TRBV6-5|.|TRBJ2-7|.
TGTGCCAGCACCATCCTAGCCGGCGCCGACGAGCAGTACTTC
CASTILAGADEQYF
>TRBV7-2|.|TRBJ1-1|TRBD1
TGTGCCAGCAGCTTAGCCCGACAGGGGCGAGCTTTCTTT
CASSLARQGRAFF
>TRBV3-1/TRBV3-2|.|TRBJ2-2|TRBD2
TGTGCCAGCAGCCGCCGAACGACTAGCGGGGGGACTACCGGGGAGCTGTTTTTT
CASSRRTTSGGTTGELFF
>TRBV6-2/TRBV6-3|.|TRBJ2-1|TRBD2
TGTGCCAGCAGTCTTAGCGGGGGTAATAATGAGCAGTTCTTC
CASSLSGGNNEQFF
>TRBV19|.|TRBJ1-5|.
TGTGCCAGTAGTGGCTCATCGGACAGCCATCAGCCCCAGCATTTT
CASSGSSDSHQPQHF
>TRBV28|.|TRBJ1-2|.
TGTGCCAGCGCCGTATCCGGACGGGAATTTTATGGCTACACCTTC
CASAVSGREFYGYTF
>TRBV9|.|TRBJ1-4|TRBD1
TGTGCCAGCAGCGTCGGGACAGTTAATGAAAAACTGTTTTTT
CASSVGTVNEKLFF
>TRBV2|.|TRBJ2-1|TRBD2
TGTGCCAGCAGTTCAACTAGCGGGGGGGGTTACAATGAGCAGTTCTTC
CASSSTSGGGYNEQFF
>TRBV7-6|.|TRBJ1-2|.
TGTGCCAGCAGCCCCCTACAGGGTTCTTATGGCTACACCTTC
CASSPLQGSYGYTF
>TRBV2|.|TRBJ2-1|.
TGTGCCAGCAGTGGGGGGGGCGGAGTCAGGTACAATGAGCAGTTCTTC
CASSGGGGVRYNEQFF
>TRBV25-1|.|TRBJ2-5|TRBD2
TGTGCCAGACCAGAGTCCGGGACTAGCGGTTTTTGCCAAGAGACCCAGTACTTC
CARPESGTSGFCQETQYF
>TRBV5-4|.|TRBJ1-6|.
TGTGCCAGCAGCTTGAAGGCGGATGGAGCTTCACCCCTCCACTTT
CASSLKADGASPLHF
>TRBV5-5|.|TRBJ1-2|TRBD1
TGTGCCAGCAGCTTGGAGACAGGGGGCCCCCTCTATGGCTACACCTTC
CASSLETGGPLYGYTF
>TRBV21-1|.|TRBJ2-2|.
TGTGCCAGGGACAGTCTATGGACCGGGGAGCTGTTTTTT
CARDSLWTGELFF
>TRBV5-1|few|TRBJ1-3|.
TGCGCCAGCAGCTTGCGGTCGGGAGGAAACACCATATATTTT
CASSLRSGGNTIYF
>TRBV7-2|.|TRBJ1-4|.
TGTGCCAGCAGCCGCGGGCCCGGGGAAATGCTGTTTTTT
CASSRGPGEMLFF
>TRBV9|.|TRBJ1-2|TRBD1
TGTGCCAGCAACCTGGGACAGGGGGCTGATGGCTACACCTTC
CASNLGQGADGYTF
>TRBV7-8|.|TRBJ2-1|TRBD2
TGTGCCAGCAGCTTAGGCTTGGCCCTGCTAGCGGGGGGGCGGAGTGAGCAGTTCTTC
CASSLGLALLAGGRSEQFF
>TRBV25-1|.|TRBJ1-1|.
TGTGCCAGCAGTGACCCTGGGGGGGGCAACACTGAAGCTTTCTTT
CASSDPGGGNTEAFF
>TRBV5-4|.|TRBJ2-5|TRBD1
TGTGCCAGCAGCCCTACAGGGGGAGTCCAAGAGACCCAGTACTTC
CASSPTGGVQETQYF
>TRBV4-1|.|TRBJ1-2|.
TGCGCCAGCAGCCAAGATTCCCAGGGGCGTTCTGGCTACACCTTC
CASSQDSQGRSGYTF
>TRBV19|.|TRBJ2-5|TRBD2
TGTGCCAGTAGTAACCCCCGGGGGGCCCAGTACTTC
CASSNPRGAQYF
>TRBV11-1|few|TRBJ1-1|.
TGTGCCAGCAGCTCCCCCAATACCGGAGATAACACTGAAGCTTTCTTT
CASSSPNTGDNTEAFF
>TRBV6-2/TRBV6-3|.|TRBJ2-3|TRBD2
TGTGCCAGCAGTTCCCTACTAGCGGGGGGAGGAGATACGCAGTATTTT
CASSSLLAGGGDTQYF
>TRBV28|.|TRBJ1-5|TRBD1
TGTGCCAGCTCGAACGACAGGGGGCGTCAGCCCCAGCATTTT
CASSNDRGRQPQHF
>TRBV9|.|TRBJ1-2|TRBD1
TGTGCCAGCAGCCCAAGACAGGGGGCTAACTATGGCTACACCTTC
CASSPRQGANYGYTF
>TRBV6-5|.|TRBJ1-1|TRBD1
TGTGCCAGCAGTTATAGTCCAGGGGGAATGAACACTGAAGCTTTCTTT
CASSYSPGGMNTEAFF
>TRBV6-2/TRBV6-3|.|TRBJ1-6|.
TGTGCCAGCAGTGCCCCCGGCGGGGCGACCCTCCAAGCCCTCCACTTT
CASSAPGGATLQALHF
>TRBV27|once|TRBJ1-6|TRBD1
TGTGCCAGCAGTTCCTCCGGGACAGTGGGTTCACCCCTCCACTTT
CASSSSGTVGSPLHF
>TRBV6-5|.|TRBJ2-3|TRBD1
TGTGCCAGCAGTTACTCTGGACAGGGGCTCACAGATACGCAGTATTTT
CASSYSGQGLTDTQYF
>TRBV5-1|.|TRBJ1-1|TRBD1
TGCGCCAGCAGCGCAGGGACAGGCCTTGAAGCTTTCTTT
CASSAGTGLEAFF
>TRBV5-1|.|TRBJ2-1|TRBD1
TGCGCCAGCAGCAAGGGACAGAGCTCCTACAATGAGCAGTTCTTC
CASSKGQSSYNEQFF
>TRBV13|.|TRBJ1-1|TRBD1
TGTGCCAGCAGCTTGCGAGGGGGCATCGCTGAAGCTTTCTTT
CASSLRGGIAEAFF
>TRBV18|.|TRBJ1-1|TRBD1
TGTGCCAGCTCCCTAGCCGGGACAGGGGGTGAAGCTTTCTTT
CASSLAGTGGEAFF
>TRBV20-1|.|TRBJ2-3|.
TGCAGTGCTAGTATCCCTAGCACAGATACGCAGTATTTT
CSASIPSTDTQYF
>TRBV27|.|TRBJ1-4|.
TGTGCCAGCAGACCTAGGGGCAGCCCTAATGAAAAACTGTTTTTT
CASRPRGSPNEKLFF
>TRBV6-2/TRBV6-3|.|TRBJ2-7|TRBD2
TGTGCCAGCAGTTACGCGGGGGGGCCTAACGAGCAGTACTTC
CASSYAGGPNEQYF
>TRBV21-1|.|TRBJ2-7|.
TGTGCCACCCCCCCGGTGAGTGAGGCCTACGAGCAGTACTTC
CATPPVSEAYEQYF
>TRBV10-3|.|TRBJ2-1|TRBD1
TGTGCCATCTCAGAGGGGGACAGCTGGAACTTCTCCTACAATGAGCAGTTCTTC
CAISEGDSWNFSYNEQFF
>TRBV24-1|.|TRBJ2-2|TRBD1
TGTGCCACCAGTGGGGACAGGGCTATTGCCGGGGAGCTGTTTTTT
CATSGDRAIAGELFF
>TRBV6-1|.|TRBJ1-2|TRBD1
TGTGCCAGCAGTGAATGGGACAGGGGTGACTATGGCTACACCTTC
CASSEWDRGDYGYTF
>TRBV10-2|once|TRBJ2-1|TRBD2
TGCGCCAGCAGTTGGGGTGGCGGGGGGCGCGATGTCTCGGGTGATGAGCAGTTCTTC
CASSWGGGGRDVSGDEQFF
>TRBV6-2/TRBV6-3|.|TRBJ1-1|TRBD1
TGTGCCAGCAGTTACCTGACCGGGACAGGCTTTAACACTGAAGCTTTCTTT
CASSYLTGTGFNTEAFF
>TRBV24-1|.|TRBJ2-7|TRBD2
TGTGCCACCAGTGATTCCCCTAGCGGGGCGGCGGAGGAGCAGTACTTC
CATSDSPSGAAEEQYF
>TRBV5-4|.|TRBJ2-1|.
TGTGCCAGCAGCTTCCCTCTGGTGGGCCGTAACAATGAGCAGTTCTTC
CASSFPLVGRNNEQFF
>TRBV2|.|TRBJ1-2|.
TGTGCCAGCAGTGATAGTGCCATCACCTATGGCTACACCTTC
CASSDSAITYGYTF
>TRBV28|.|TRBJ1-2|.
TGTGCCAGCAGTTTAGGTACAGGGAGACCTAACTATGGCTACACCTTC
CASSLGTGRPNYGYTF
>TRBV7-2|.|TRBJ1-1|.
TGTGCCAGCAGCTTGAGCGCGAACACTGAAGCTTTCTTT
CASSLSANTEAFF
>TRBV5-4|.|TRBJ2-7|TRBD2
TGTGCCAGCAGTTCCGGGACTAGCGGGGGGGCACCCTACGAGCAGTACTTC
CASSSGTSGGAPYEQYF
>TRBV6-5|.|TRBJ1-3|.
TGTGCCACCGGACAGATCTCTGGAAACACCATATATTTT
CATGQISGNTIYF
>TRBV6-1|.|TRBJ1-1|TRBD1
TGTGCCAGCAGTGAACAGGGGGCACTCACTGAAGCTTTCTTT
CASSEQGALTEAFF
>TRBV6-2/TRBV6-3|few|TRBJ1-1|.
TGTGCCAGCACCCCGGGACACCTGAACACTGAAGCTTTCTTT
CASTPGHLNTEAFF
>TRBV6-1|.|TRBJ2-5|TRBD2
TGTGCCAGCAGTGACCTACTAGCGGGGGGGCCGGGTGAGACCCAGTACTTC
CASSDLLAGGPGETQYF
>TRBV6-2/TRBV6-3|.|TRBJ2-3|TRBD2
TGTGCCAGCAGTTACGAGACGCTAGCGGGGGTCACAGATACGCAGTATTTT
CASSYETLAGVTDTQYF
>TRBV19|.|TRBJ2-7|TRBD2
TGTGCCAGTAGTAGGACTAGCGGACTCTACGAGCAGTACTTC
CASSRTSGLYEQYF